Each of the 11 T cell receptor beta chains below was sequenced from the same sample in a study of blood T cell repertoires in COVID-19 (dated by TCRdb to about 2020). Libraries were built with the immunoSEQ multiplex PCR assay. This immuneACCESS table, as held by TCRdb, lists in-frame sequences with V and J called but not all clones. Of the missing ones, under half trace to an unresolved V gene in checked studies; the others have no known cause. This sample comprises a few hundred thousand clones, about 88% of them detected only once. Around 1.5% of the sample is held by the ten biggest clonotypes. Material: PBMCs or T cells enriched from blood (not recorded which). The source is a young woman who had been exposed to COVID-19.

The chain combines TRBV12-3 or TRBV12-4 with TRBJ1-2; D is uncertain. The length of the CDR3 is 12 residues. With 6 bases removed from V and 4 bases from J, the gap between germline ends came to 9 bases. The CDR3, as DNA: TGTGCCAGCAGGAATCAGTCCTATGGCTACACCTTC. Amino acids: CASRNQSYGYTF.

The CDR3 region is CASSLDTSGSWNEQFF. The CDR3 DNA reads TGCGCCAGCAGCTTAGACACTAGCGGGAGTTGGAATGAGCAGTTCTTC. The chain employs TRBV5-1 and TRBJ2-1; 11 bases align to TRBD2. This CDR3 contains 16 residues. V was clipped by 2 bases and J by 7 bases; unmatched bases: 8. The germline CDR1 and CDR2 sequences are SGHRS and YFSETQ.

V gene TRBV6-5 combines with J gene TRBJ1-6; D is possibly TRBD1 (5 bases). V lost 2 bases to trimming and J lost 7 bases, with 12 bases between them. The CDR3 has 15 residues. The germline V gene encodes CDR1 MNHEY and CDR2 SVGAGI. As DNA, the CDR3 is TGTGCCAGCAGTTACGGGGGGACCAAGAATTCACCCCTCCACTTT. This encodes CASSYGGTKNSPLHF.

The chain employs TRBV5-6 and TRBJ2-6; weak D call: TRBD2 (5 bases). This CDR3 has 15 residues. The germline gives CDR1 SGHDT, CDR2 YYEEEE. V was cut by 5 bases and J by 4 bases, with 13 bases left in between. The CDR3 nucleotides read TGTGCCAGCAGATTTAGGAGGTGGGGGGCCAACGTCCTGACTTTC. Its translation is CASRFRRWGANVLTF.

The CDR3 here is CASSLDPVGRGNSPLHF. CDR3 DNA sequence: TGTGCCAGCAGCTTAGATCCCGTAGGGAGAGGAAATTCACCCCTCCACTTT. The chain joins TRBV7-6 to TRBJ1-6; no definite D call. This CDR3 is 17 amino acids long. Trimming removed 1 base from V and 7 bases from J, with 17 bases in between. Germline assignment: CDR1 SGHVS and CDR2 FNYEAQ. The full variable domain, completed using reference TRBV7-6 and TRBJ1-6, is GAGVSQSPRYKVTKRGQDVALRCDPISGHVSLYWYRQALGQGPEFLTYFNYEAQQDKSGLPNDRFSAERPEGSISTLTIQRTEQRDSAMYRCASSLDPVGRGNSPLHFGNGTRLTVT.

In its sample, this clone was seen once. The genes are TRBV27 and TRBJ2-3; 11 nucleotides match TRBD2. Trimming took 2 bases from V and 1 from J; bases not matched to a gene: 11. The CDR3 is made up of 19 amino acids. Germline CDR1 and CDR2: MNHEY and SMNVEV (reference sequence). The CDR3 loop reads CASSLGGLAGGFRTDTQYF. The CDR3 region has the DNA TGTGCCAGCAGTTTAGGGGGCCTAGCGGGGGGCTTTCGCACAGATACGCAGTATTTT.

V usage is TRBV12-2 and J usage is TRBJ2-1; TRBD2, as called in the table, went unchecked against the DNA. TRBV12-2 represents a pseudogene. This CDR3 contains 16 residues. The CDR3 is CASRKTLAGTYNEQFF. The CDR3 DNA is TGTGCAAGTCGCAAAACTCTAGCGGGGACCTACAATGAGCAGTTCTTC.

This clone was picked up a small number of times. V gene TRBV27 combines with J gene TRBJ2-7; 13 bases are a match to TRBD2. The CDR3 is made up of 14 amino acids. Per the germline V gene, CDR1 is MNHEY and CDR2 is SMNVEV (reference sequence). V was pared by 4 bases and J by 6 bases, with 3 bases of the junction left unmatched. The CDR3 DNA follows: TGTGCCAGCAGTTCCGGGACTAGCGGGGTCGAGCAGTACTTC. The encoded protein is CASSSGTSGVEQYF.

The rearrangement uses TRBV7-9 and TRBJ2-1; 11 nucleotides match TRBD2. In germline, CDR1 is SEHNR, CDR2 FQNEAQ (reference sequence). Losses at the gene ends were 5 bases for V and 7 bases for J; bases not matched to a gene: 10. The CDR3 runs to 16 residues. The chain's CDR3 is CASSTYGLAGENEQFF. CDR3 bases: TGTGCCAGCAGCACCTATGGACTAGCGGGCGAAAATGAGCAGTTCTTC.

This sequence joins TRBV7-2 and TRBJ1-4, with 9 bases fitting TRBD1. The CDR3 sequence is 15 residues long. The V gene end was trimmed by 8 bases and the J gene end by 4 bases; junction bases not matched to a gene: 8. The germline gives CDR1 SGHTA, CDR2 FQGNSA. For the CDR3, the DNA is TGTGCCAGCGGGAAACAGGGGGCATTTAATGAAAAACTGTTTTTT. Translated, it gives CASGKQGAFNEKLFF.

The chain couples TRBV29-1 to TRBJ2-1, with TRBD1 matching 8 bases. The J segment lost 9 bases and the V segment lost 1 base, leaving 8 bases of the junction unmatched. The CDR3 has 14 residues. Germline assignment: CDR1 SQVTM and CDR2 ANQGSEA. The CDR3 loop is CSVEASGQGSEQFF. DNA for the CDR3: TGCAGCGTTGAAGCCTCAGGACAGGGTAGTGAGCAGTTCTTC.